This T cell receptor (beta chain) originates from a study of response to subunit inactivated influenza vaccine. Study findings and constraints: With each seasonal influenza vaccination, the authors suggested, few new T cells are recruited.

This clonotype was seen more than once but under ten times. Its antigen is undetermined. TCRdb itself ran the RT-PCR reads through MiXCR, one entry per CDR3 protein. The data hold hundreds of thousands of distinct CDR3 sequences, with roughly 12% observed a single time. The CDR3 has 15 residues. The V gene end was trimmed by 6 bases and the J gene end by 3 bases; junction bases not matched to a gene: 7. Germline CDR1 and CDR2: SNHLY and FYNNEI. These records were also assigned to another study, of T cells expressing NK-cell markers. In that study: Beta-chain TCR cDNA was generated via 5'RACE template switching with UMIs. Six or seven donors carried dominant NKG2C+ clonotypes that made up about 1.0-7.5% of their CD8+ T cells.

The chain has TRBV2 and TRBJ2-7; 11 positions agree with TRBD2. The source of this sequence is a man aged 50-60 years who received an inactivated influenza vaccine. Here the sequenced sample was PBMCs from blood, taken on the day of vaccination. CDR3 bases: TGTGCCAGCAGAACTACTAGCGGGAGTTACTACGAGCAGTACTTC. Amino acids: CASRTTSGSYYEQYF.